The 3 T cell receptor beta chains presented below share a single source sample, sequenced in a study of blood T cell repertoires in COVID-19 (dated by TCRdb to the early 2020s). Libraries were built with the immunoSEQ multiplex PCR assay. In its TCRdb copy, this immuneACCESS table keeps in-frame sequences only and misses some clones. Where compared with another copy, unresolved V genes explain less than half of these, and the others have no known cause. This sample has about 130,000 clones in its table, and 65% to 90% of those were observed once. The ten most abundant clones make up about 6.2% of the sample. The sequencing sample was made of peripheral blood. The receptors here all came from a man older than 75 with active or convalescent COVID-19.

This clone was recorded once. The V gene is TRBV9, the J gene TRBJ2-5; D may be TRBD1 (6 bases). CDR3 length: 16 residues. Trimming took off 0 bases at V and 1 base at J, with 13 bases between the two ends. Germline CDR1 reads SGDLS; CDR2 reads YYNGEE. The CDR3 DNA reads as TGTGCCAGCAGCGTAGGTGGGGGCTCGCTCCAAGAGACCCAGTACTTC. This translates into CASSVGGGSLQETQYF.

The chain is built from TRBV29-1 and TRBJ2-7; TRBD1 aligns across 8 bases. The germline gives CDR1 SQVTM, CDR2 ANQGSEA. CDR3 length: 13 amino acids. Unmatched junction bases numbered 6, after V lost 2 bases and J lost 6 bases. The CDR3 region is CSVERTGRSEQYF. CDR3 DNA: TGCAGCGTTGAAAGGACAGGGAGAAGCGAGCAGTACTTC.

The chain has TRBV7-6 and TRBJ1-6; the D is unclear. The ends were cut back, 1 base at V and 5 bases at J, with 12 bases in the middle. This CDR3 region has 16 residues. CDR1 and CDR2 (germline): SGHVS, FNYEAQ. The CDR3: CASSLGGRNDNSPLHF. The CDR3 region has the DNA TGTGCCAGCAGCTTAGGCGGGAGGAATGATAATTCACCCCTCCACTTT.